This entry lists 22 T cell receptor beta chains sequenced from one sample in a study of shared clonotypes between healthy human individuals. The repertoire was sequenced with immunoSEQ multiplex PCR; TCRdb's copy has only in-frame clones and lacks some. The table includes some 2.3 million clones, over 90% detected once. The sequencing sample was made of naive CD4+ T cells from PBMCs. This sample's subset: CD45RA+ positively selected. All receptors come from a man aged 18-30 years in good health. Some clones in this sample may be carry-over from other donors' samples.

This clone was picked up a small number of times. The J gene is TRBJ1-5, the V gene TRBV28; D gene unclear. Germline V gene data show CDR1 as MDHEN and CDR2 as SYDVKM. This CDR3 is built from 11 residues. V dropped 7 bases and J dropped 11 bases, with 12 bases sitting between them. The CDR3 sequence: CASTSRETQHF. CDR3 in DNA: TGTGCCAGCACCTCCCGGGAAACCCAGCATTTT.

This chain uses TRBV7-9 with TRBJ2-7; 7 nucleotides line up with TRBD1. The CDR3 totals 14 residues. The V gene's germline CDR1 is SEHNR and CDR2 FQNEAQ (reference sequence). The ends lost 4 bases at V and 5 bases at J; junction bases unmatched: 8. The CDR3 coding sequence is TGTGCCAGCAGCTCATCGGGACAGATCCACGAGCAGTACTTC. Its translation is CASSSSGQIHEQYF.

This clone showed up just once. This sequence joins TRBV6-1 and TRBJ2-7; 10 bases fit TRBD1. Germline V CDR1 and CDR2: MNHNS, SASEGT. CDR3 size: 15 residues. Trimming removed 6 bases from V and 2 bases from J; junction bases left unmatched: 7. The CDR3, as DNA: TGTGCCAGCAGCTCCATCGGACAGGGGGCCTACGAGCAGTACTTC. Encoded protein: CASSSIGQGAYEQYF.

There are a few counts of this clone. CDR3 region: CAWSRGSEAFF. CDR3 nucleotides: TGTGCCTGGTCCAGGGGATCTGAAGCTTTCTTT. The genes are TRBV30 and TRBJ1-1; weak D call: TRBD1 (6 bases). V was cut by 5 bases and J by 6 bases, with 10 bases left in between. This CDR3 region has 11 residues. CDR1 and CDR2 (germline): GTSNPN, SVGIG (reference sequence).

The V gene is TRBV27, the J gene TRBJ1-1; 7 bases are a match to TRBD1. The CDR3 contains 17 residues. Germline lookup yields CDR1 MNHEY and CDR2 SMNVEV (reference sequence). The junction had 15 bases not matched to a gene; V was cut back by 5 bases and J by 3 bases. The CDR3 spells CASSKIRGHLRDTEAFF. As DNA, the CDR3 is TGTGCCAGCAGTAAGATTAGGGGGCATTTACGGGACACTGAAGCTTTCTTT.

The rearrangement links TRBV5-1 to TRBJ2-1; TRBD1 aligns across 8 bases. The CDR3 has 15 amino acids. Trimming at V came to 6 bases and at J to 0 bases, leaving 5 bases not matched to a gene. Germline values: CDR1 SGHRS, CDR2 YFSETQ. CDR3 sequence reads: CASKRQGTSYNEQFF. In DNA form, the CDR3 reads TGCGCCAGCAAACGACAGGGGACCTCCTACAATGAGCAGTTCTTC. Filled out from reference TRBV5-1 and TRBJ2-1, the complete variable domain reads KAGVTQTPRYLIKTRGQQVTLSCSPISGHRSVSWYQQTPGQGLQFLFEYFSETQRNKGNFPGRFSGRQFSNSRSEMNVSTLELGDSALYLCASKRQGTSYNEQFFGPGTRLTVL.

This sequence joins TRBV10-2 and TRBJ1-2, with D possibly matching TRBD1 (5 bases). CDR1 is WSHSY, CDR2 SAAADI, per germline. This CDR3 spans 13 amino acids. V lost 3 bases and J lost 8, with 13 bases in between. CDR3 coding DNA: TGCGCCAGCAGTGACCCCGTTTGGACAGGCTACACCTTC. It yields the protein CASSDPVWTGYTF.

The chain is built from TRBV7-9 and TRBJ2-5, with D possibly TRBD1 on 5 matching bases. The J call may be in error: the DNA end matches TRBJ2-7 better. The CDR3 is 15 residues long. Per germline, CDR1 SEHNR and CDR2 FQNEAQ (reference sequence). The CDR3 loop reads CASTDPGHRAYEQYF. The CDR3 region has the DNA TGTGCCAGCACCGACCCTGGACACCGAGCCTACGAGCAGTACTTC.

The genes are TRBV10-3 and TRBJ1-5; weak D call: TRBD1 (5 bases). Trimming cost V 6 bases and J 9 bases, with 12 bases left between them. CDR1 and CDR2 from the germline V gene are ENHRY and SYGVKD. The CDR3 has 12 residues. The CDR3 nucleotides are TGTGCCATCAGGGACACCGTGGGGCCCCAGCATTTT. As protein: CAIRDTVGPQHF.

In this sample, this clone turned up once. Other DNA sequences within the sample encode an identical CDR3. The J gene is TRBJ2-5, the V gene TRBV20-1; no clear D. Trimming left V 3 bases short and J 5 bases short, with 4 bases between. The germline V gene has CDR1 DFQATT and CDR2 SNEGSKA (reference sequence). The CDR3 contains 10 residues. CDR3 bases: TGCAGTGCTAGGACCGAGACCCAGTACTTC. Translating gives CSARTETQYF.

The genes are TRBV4-1 and TRBJ2-1, with TRBD2 matching over 7 bases. Unmatched junction bases numbered 8, after V lost 4 bases and J lost 5 bases. The CDR3 is made up of 15 amino acids. CDR1 and CDR2 from the germline V gene are MGHRA and YSYEKL. The CDR3 DNA is TGCGCCAGCAGCCCCCGTGGGGGGGTCGACAATGAGCAGTTCTTC. Translating it yields CASSPRGGVDNEQFF.

This chain uses TRBV7-2 with TRBJ1-3; tentatively, D is TRBD1 (6 bases). Trimming cost V 3 bases and J 0 bases, with 9 bases left between them. Germline values: CDR1 SGHTA, CDR2 FQGNSA. CDR3 length equals 15 residues. CDR3: CASSLQGTSGNTIYF. In DNA form, the CDR3 reads TGTGCCAGCAGCTTGCAGGGGACCTCTGGAAACACCATATATTTT.

V gene TRBV28 combines with J gene TRBJ2-7, with D unresolved. The CDR3 is 14 amino acids. V lost 5 bases to trimming and J lost 2 bases, with 13 bases between them. The germline CDR1 and CDR2 sequences are MDHEN and SYDVKM. The CDR3 nucleotides read TGTGCCAGCAGTCCACCCGGAGCTCCCTACGAGCAGTACTTC. The encoded protein is CASSPPGAPYEQYF.

This clone was counted only a few times. The chain couples TRBV11-2 to TRBJ1-2, with D perhaps TRBD1 (6 bases). V was clipped by 8 bases and J by 3 bases, with 16 bases between them. The CDR3 runs to 14 residues. Germline V lookup: CDR1 SGHAT, CDR2 FQNNGV. Written as DNA, the CDR3 is TGTGCCAGCCAGACAGGAGCCGGGGACTATGGCTACACCTTC. It is translated as CASQTGAGDYGYTF.

Of note for this clone: The same CDR3 is also encoded by other DNA sequences in this sample. V is TRBV19 and J is TRBJ1-2, with D hard to call. The V end lost 6 bases, the J end lost 5 bases, and 10 bases lay between the germline ends. The germline V gene encodes CDR1 LNHDA and CDR2 SQIVND (reference sequence). CDR3 length: 12 residues. This CDR3 is CASSPGLYGYTF. CDR3 nucleotide sequence: TGTGCCAGTAGCCCCGGTCTTTATGGCTACACCTTC.

This clone was observed a single time. This chain connects TRBV6-1 to TRBJ2-2, with a tentative D call TRBD1 (5 bases). The germline V gene has CDR1 MNHNS and CDR2 SASEGT. The CDR3 is 17 amino acids. Trimming took off 1 base at V and 0 bases at J, with 12 bases between the two ends. CDR3 residues: CASSEVNRPANTGELFF. Here the CDR3 DNA reads TGTGCCAGCAGTGAAGTAAACAGGCCAGCGAACACCGGGGAGCTGTTTTTT.

The gene calls are TRBV7-8 and TRBJ2-6; no definite D call. Trimming removed 5 bases from V and 0 bases from J, with 5 bases in between. Per germline, CDR1 SGHVS and CDR2 FQNEAQ. The CDR3 is 14 amino acids. CDR3 sequence: CASSNRSGANVLTF. CDR3 DNA sequence: TGTGCCAGCAGCAATCGCTCTGGGGCCAACGTCCTGACTTTC.

On this clone itself: Other DNA sequences in this sample translate to the same CDR3. The chain is built from TRBV29-1 and TRBJ1-2, with D maybe TRBD1 (5 bases). The CDR3 has 12 amino acids. Between the trimmed V and J ends, which lost 3 bases and 6 bases, there was a span of 11 bases. Germline V gene sequence: CDR1 SQVTM, CDR2 ANQGSEA. For the CDR3, the DNA is TGCAGCGTTGAGGGCCAGGGACATGGCTACACCTTC. This gives the protein CSVEGQGHGYTF.

The rearrangement joins TRBV6-5 to TRBJ2-6, with D hard to call. CDR3 size: 16 residues. From germline, CDR1 is MNHEY and CDR2 SVGAGI. Trimming shortened V by 1 base and J by 1 base, and 8 bases separated the two germline ends. CDR3 loop: CASSYLTPSGANVLTF. The CDR3 DNA follows: TGTGCCAGCAGTTACTTGACTCCGTCTGGGGCCAACGTCCTGACTTTC.

The genes are TRBV5-1 and TRBJ2-2; D possibly corresponds to TRBD2 (7 bases). V was clipped by 7 bases and J by 0 bases, with 13 bases between them. This CDR3 is built from 15 residues. CDR1 is SGHRS, CDR2 YFSETQ, per germline. CDR3 region: CASYGGPANTGELFF. The CDR3, as DNA: TGCGCCAGCTACGGGGGGCCGGCGAACACCGGGGAGCTGTTTTTT.

The V gene is TRBV10-3, the J gene TRBJ2-1; D is ambiguous. This CDR3 is 17 amino acids long. Germline lookup yields CDR1 ENHRY and CDR2 SYGVKD. V was shortened by 3 bases and J by 3 bases, with 18 bases between the two germline ends. Here the CDR3 reads CAISEYSSVGLYNEQFF. The CDR3 nucleotides read TGTGCCATCAGTGAATACTCCTCAGTAGGGCTCTACAATGAGCAGTTCTTC.

The gene calls are TRBV19 and TRBJ1-4, with D possibly being TRBD1 (6 bases). In germline, CDR1 is LNHDA, CDR2 SQIVND (reference sequence). The V end lost 6 bases, the J end lost 2 bases, and 13 bases lay between the germline ends. The CDR3 has 15 residues. CDR3: CASSTNRVTNEKLFF. DNA for the CDR3: TGTGCCAGTAGCACCAACAGGGTTACTAATGAAAAACTGTTTTTT.